This TCR beta chain was obtained from a study of regulatory and conventional T cells in RAG deficiency. Study results and limitations: Omenn syndrome and CID/AS patients had 95 to 100-fold fewer unique Treg TCR beta sequences, versus around 10-fold elsewhere. Omenn patients showed >90% Treg-Tconv overlap and shorter CDR3 lengths. Omenn CD25-high CD127-low cells may be activated cells, not true Tregs.

This clone was observed a handful of times. Antigen unknown. Genomic DNA came from blood conventional CD4+ T cells gated CD25-low CD127-high. This table comes from immunoSEQ multiplex PCR, and its TCRdb copy is limited to in-frame clones, with some not included. The sample records approximately 21,000 clones, around 97% being singletons. CDR1 is SGHRS and CDR2 is YFSETQ in the germline V gene. This CDR3 has 17 residues. V lost 0 bases to trimming and J lost 2 bases, with 18 bases between them. Separately, the same data were catalogued under a study of regulatory T cells. That report adds: Primers: 52 TRBV forward and 13 TRBJ reverse. Skewed V and J usage and few unique V-J pairs marked patient repertoires, most in Tregs.

The sample consisted of CD25- CD4+ T cells sorted from blood. This sequence was found in a human donor in good health. V usage is TRBV5-1 and J usage is TRBJ2-7, with a tentative D call TRBD1 (6 bases). In DNA form, the CDR3 reads TGCGCCAGCAGCTTGGGGGGGCGAAGTATTGACCCCTACGAGCAGTACTTC. Translating gives CASSLGGRSIDPYEQYF.